This T cell receptor beta chain was identified in a study of Ad26.COV2.S vaccination and SARS-CoV-2 variants. The CDR3 contains 13 residues. CDR1 and CDR2 (germline): SGHTA, FQGNSA. Unmatched junction bases numbered 4, after V lost 10 bases and J lost 1 base. Treatment of the sample: about 20 received Ad26.COV2.S at low or high dose, single or two shots; 5 received placebo; per-sample allocation not given. The samples were gathered on day 63 after the first injection of vaccine or placebo. Participants' vaccine, an Ad26 vector, delivered Wuhan-strain SARS-CoV-2 spike. This clone has at least ten counts. TCRdb's copy holds only in-frame clones and misses some; the assay was immunoSEQ multiplex PCR. The data hold roughly 240,000 clones, with 70% to 90% observed a single time.

J is TRBJ1-1 and V is TRBV7-2; 9 nucleotides match TRBD1. The starting material was peripheral blood, obtained in a trial of Ad26.COV2.S vaccine versus placebo. This TCR derives from a person aged 18-60 years who received the Ad26.COV2.S COVID-19 vaccine or a placebo. The CDR3 protein is CATKGQGNTEAFF. CDR3 in DNA: TGTGCCACCAAGGGACAGGGGAACACTGAAGCTTTCTTT.